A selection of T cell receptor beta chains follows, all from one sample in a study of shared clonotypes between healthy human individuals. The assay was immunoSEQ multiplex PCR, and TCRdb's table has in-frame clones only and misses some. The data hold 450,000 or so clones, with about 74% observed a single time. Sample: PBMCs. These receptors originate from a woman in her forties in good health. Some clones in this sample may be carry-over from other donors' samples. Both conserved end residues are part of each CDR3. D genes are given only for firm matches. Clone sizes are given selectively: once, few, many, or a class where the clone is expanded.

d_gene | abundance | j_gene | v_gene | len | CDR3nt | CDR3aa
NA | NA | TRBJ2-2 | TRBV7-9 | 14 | TGTGCCAGCAGCCCAGCGGGGAACACCGGGGAGCTGTTTTTT | CASSPAGNTGELFF
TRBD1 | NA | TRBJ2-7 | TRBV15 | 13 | TGTGCCACCAGCGGGGGACAGGGCCACGAGCAGTACTTC | CATSGGQGHEQYF
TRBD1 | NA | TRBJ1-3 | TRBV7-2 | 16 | TGTGCCAGCAGCTTAGCGGGGCAGGGGGCTGGAAACACCATATATTTT | CASSLAGQGAGNTIYF
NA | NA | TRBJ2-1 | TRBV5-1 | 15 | TGCGCCAGCAGCTTGAGCGCAGGGACCTACAATGAGCAGTTCTTC | CASSLSAGTYNEQFF
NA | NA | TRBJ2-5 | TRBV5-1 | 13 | TGCGCCAGCAGCTTAGCGGAGCAAGAGACCCAGTACTTC | CASSLAEQETQYF
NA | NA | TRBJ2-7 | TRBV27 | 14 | TGTGCCAGCAGTTTAAGGAGGGCCAGGGGCGAGCAGTACTTC | CASSLRRARGEQYF
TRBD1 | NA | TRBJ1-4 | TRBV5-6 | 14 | TGTGCCAGCAGCGCCGGGACAGTTAATGAAAAACTGTTTTTT | CASSAGTVNEKLFF
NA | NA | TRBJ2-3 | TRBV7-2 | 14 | TGTGCCAGCAGCTTATCTCCTAGCACAGATACGCAGTATTTT | CASSLSPSTDTQYF
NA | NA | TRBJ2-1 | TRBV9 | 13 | TGTGCCAGCAGCGTAGAAGGCACTAGTGAGCAGTTCTTC | CASSVEGTSEQFF
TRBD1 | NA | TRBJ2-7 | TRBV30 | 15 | TGTGCCTGGGCTATTGGGACAGGGCTCTCCTACGAGCAGTACTTC | CAWAIGTGLSYEQYF
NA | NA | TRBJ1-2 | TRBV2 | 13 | TGTGCCAGCAGTGAAGACAGAAGCTATGGCTACACCTTC | CASSEDRSYGYTF
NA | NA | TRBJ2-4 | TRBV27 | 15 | TGTGCCAGCAGTATGACAGCGGGAGCCAAAAACATTCAGTACTTC | CASSMTAGAKNIQYF
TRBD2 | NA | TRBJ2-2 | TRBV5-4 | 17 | TGTGCCAGCAGCTTGGCCGGTAGAAGCGGGAGACCCGGGGAGCTGTTTTTT | CASSLAGRSGRPGELFF
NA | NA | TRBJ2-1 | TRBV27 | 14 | TGTGCCAGCATACGGGCGGGCAGAAACAATGAGCAGTTCTTC | CASIRAGRNNEQFF
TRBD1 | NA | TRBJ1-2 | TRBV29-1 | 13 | TGCAGCGCCATCTCGGGCAGGGGGTATGGCTACACCTTC | CSAISGRGYGYTF
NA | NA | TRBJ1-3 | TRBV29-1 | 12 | TGCAGCGTTCAGGCCCCTGGAAACACCATATATTTT | CSVQAPGNTIYF
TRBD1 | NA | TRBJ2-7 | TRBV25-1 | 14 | TGTGCCAGCAATCCGGGACAGGGCAACTACGAGCAGTACTTC | CASNPGQGNYEQYF
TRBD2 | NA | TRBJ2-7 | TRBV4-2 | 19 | TGTGCCAGCAGCCAAGGGGGGAGGTTAGGGACTAGCGGCTTGGACGAGCAGTACTTC | CASSQGGRLGTSGLDEQYF
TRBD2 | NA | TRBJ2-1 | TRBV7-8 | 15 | TGTGCCAGCAGCTTCGGGACTAGCGGGAGCGGTGAGCAGTTCTTC | CASSFGTSGSGEQFF
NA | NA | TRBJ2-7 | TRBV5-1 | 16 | TGCGCCAGCAGCTTGGCGGGGATCCAAACGGCCTACGAGCAGTACTTC | CASSLAGIQTAYEQYF
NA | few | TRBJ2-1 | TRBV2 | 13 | TGTGCCAGCAATACTGACGGGTACAATGAGCAGTTCTTC | CASNTDGYNEQFF
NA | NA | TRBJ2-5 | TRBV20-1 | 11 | TGCAGTGCTAGGGGCCAAGAGACCCAGTACTTC | CSARGQETQYF
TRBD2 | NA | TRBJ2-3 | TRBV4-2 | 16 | TGTGCCAGCAGCCAAGAGCCTAGCGGGAGCACAGATACGCAGTATTTT | CASSQEPSGSTDTQYF
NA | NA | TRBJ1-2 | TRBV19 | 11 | TGTGCCAGTAGTCAAGGGGATGGCTACACCTTC | CASSQGDGYTF
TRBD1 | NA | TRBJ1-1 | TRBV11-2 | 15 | TGTGCCAGCAGCTGGGACAGGGGGCGAAGAACTGAAGCTTTCTTT | CASSWDRGRRTEAFF
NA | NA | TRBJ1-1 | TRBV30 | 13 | TGTGCCTGGAAAGGGCGGCTCAACACTGAAGCTTTCTTT | CAWKGRLNTEAFF
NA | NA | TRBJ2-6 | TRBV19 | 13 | TGTGCCAGTAGTGAGGGAGGGGCCAACGTCCTGACTTTC | CASSEGGANVLTF
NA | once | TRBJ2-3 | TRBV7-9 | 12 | TGTGCCAGCAGCTTTGGACCCGATACGCAGTATTTT | CASSFGPDTQYF
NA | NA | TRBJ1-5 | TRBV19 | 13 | TGTGCCAGTAGTTTTGGCAGGGATCAGCCCCAGCATTTT | CASSFGRDQPQHF
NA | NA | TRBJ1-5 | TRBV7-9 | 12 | TGTGCCAGCAGCTTAGCGGGGGACCGGCAGCATTTT | CASSLAGDRQHF
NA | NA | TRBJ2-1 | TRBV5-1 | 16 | TGCGCCAGCAGCTTGGTTAGCGGTCTCCTCAGTGGGGAGCAGTTCTTC | CASSLVSGLLSGEQFF
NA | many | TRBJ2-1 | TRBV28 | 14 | TGTGCCAGTCGACCGGGGCAGGAGTACAATGAGCAGTTCTTC | CASRPGQEYNEQFF
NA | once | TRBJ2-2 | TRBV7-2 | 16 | TGTGCCAGCAGCTTTAGGCCCGGACACAACACCGGGGAGCTGTTTTTT | CASSFRPGHNTGELFF
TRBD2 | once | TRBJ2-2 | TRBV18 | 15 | TGTGCCAGCTCACGGGCTAGCGGTAACACCGGGGAGCTGTTTTTT | CASSRASGNTGELFF
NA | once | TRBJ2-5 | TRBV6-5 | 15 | TGTGCCAGCAGTTACTCGGGGGGTGTGGTAGAGACCCAGTACTTC | CASSYSGGVVETQYF
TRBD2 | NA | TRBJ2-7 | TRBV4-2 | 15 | TGTGCCAGCAGCCGAATTAGCGGGATCTCCTACGAGCAGTACTTC | CASSRISGISYEQYF
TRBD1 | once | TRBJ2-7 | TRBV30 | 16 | TGTGCCTGGAGTAAATTAACGGGACAGATGTCCTACGAGCAGTACTTC | CAWSKLTGQMSYEQYF
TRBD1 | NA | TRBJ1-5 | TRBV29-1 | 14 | TGCAGCGTTGCGGGGGACAGACTCAATCAGCCCCAGCATTTT | CSVAGDRLNQPQHF
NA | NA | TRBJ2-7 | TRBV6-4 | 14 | TGTGCCAGCAGTCGGGACTCCGGCTCCTACGAGCAGTACTTC | CASSRDSGSYEQYF
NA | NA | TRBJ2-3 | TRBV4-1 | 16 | TGCGCCAGCAGCCAAGTTCAGGACACAAGCACAGATACGCAGTATTTT | CASSQVQDTSTDTQYF
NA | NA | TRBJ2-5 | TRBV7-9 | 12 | TGTGCCAGCAGCCGGGACGTAGAGACCCAGTACTTC | CASSRDVETQYF
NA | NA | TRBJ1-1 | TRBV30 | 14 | TGTGCTTGGAAAGCGGGATATCGGAACGCTGAAGCTTTCTTT | CAWKAGYRNAEAFF
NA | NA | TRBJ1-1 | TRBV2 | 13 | TGTGCCAGCAGAGGGGACGGGGTCCCTGAAGCTTTCTTT | CASRGDGVPEAFF
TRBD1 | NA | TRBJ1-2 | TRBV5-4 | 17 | TGTGCCAGCAGCCCGCAGACAGGGAGACACAGTAACTATGGCTACACCTTC | CASSPQTGRHSNYGYTF
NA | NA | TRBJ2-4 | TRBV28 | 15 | TGTGCCAGCAGTTTAATCAGGGAAGCCAAAAACATTCAGTACTTC | CASSLIREAKNIQYF
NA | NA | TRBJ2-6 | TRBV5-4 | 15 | TGTGCCAGCAGCTCCCAACTCTCTGGGGCCAACGTCCTGACTTTC | CASSSQLSGANVLTF